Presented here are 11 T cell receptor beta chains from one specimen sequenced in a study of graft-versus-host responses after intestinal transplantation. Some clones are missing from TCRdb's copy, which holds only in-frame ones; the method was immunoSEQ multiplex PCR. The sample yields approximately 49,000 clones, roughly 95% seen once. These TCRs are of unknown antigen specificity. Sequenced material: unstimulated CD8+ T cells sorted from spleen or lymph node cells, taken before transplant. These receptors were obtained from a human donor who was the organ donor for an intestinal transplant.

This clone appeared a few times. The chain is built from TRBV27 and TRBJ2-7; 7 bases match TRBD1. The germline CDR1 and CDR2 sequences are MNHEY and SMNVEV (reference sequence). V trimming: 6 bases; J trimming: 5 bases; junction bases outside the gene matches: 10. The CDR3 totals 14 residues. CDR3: CASSQTDRPHEQYF. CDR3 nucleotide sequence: TGTGCCAGCAGCCAGACGGACAGGCCCCACGAGCAGTACTTC.

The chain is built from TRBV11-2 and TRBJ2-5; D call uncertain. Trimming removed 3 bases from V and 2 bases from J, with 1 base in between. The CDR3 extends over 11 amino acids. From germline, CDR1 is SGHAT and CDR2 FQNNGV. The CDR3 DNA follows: TGTGCCAGCAGCTTTCAAGAGACCCAGTACTTC. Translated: CASSFQETQYF.

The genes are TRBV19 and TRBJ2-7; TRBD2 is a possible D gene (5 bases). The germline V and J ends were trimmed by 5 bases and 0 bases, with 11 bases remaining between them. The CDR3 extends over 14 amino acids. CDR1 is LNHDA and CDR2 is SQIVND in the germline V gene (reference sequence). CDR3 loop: CASSFSGSSYEQYF. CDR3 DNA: TGTGCCAGTAGTTTTTCGGGAAGCTCCTACGAGCAGTACTTC.

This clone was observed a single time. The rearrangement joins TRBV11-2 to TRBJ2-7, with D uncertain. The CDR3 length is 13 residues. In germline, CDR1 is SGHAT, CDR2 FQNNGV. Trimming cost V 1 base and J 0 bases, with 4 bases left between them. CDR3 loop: CASSLASSYEQYF. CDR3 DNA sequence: TGTGCCAGCAGCTTAGCTAGCTCCTACGAGCAGTACTTC.

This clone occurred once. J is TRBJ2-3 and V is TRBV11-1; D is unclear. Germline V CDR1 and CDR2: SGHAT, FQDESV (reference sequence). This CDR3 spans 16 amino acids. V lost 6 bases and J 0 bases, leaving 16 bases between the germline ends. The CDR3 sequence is CASSARMVGSTDTQYF. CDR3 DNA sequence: TGTGCCAGCAGTGCCCGCATGGTGGGGAGCACAGATACGCAGTATTTT.

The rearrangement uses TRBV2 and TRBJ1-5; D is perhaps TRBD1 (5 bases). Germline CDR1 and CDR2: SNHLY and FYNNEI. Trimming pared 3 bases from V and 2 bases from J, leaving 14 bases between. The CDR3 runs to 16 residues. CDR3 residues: CASSDSGQGGNQPQHF. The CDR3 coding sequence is TGTGCCAGCAGTGACTCAGGCCAGGGCGGCAATCAGCCCCAGCATTTT. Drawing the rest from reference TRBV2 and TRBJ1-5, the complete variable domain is EPEVTQTPSHQVTQMGQEVILRCVPISNHLYFYWYRQILGQKVEFLVSFYNNEISEKSEIFDDQFSVERPDGSNFTLKIRSTKLEDSAMYFCASSDSGQGGNQPQHFGDGTRLSIL.

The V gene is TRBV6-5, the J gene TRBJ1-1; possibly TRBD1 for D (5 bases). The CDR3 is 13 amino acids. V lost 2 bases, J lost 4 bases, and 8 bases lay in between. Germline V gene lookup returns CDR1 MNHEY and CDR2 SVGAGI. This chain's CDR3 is CASSYLDSTEAFF. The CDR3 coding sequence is TGTGCCAGCAGTTACCTAGACAGCACTGAAGCTTTCTTT.

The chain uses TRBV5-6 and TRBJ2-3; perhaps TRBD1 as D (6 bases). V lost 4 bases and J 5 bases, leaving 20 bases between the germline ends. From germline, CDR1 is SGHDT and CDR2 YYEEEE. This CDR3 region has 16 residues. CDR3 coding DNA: TGTGCCAGCAGCCGGCGACAGGTACTTGCGGGAGATACGCAGTATTTT. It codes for CASSRRQVLAGDTQYF.

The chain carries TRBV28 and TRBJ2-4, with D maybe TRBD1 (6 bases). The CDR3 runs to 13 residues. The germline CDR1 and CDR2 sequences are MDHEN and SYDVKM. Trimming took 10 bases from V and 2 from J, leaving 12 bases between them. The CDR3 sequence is CAIEGQPKNIQYF. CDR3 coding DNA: TGTGCCATCGAGGGACAACCCAAAAACATTCAGTACTTC.

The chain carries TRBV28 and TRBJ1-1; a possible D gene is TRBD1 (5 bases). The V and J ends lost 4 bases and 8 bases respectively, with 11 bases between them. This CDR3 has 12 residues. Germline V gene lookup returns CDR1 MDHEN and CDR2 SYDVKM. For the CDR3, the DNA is TGTGCCAGCAGTTCGGCCGAGGGGGAAGCTTTCTTT. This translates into CASSSAEGEAFF.

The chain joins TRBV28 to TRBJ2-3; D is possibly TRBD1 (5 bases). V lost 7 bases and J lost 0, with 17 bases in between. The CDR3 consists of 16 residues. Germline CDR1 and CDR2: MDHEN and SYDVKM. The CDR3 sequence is CASTDLRELSTDTQYF. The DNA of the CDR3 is TGTGCCAGCACCGATCTCAGGGAACTAAGCACAGATACGCAGTATTTT.